This TCR beta chain is drawn from a study of T cells in Graves' hyperthyroidism and ophthalmopathy. Overall study findings and caveats: The model identified upcoming ophthalmopathy a median 6.5 months ahead of onset. Clonotypes that were expanded in thyroid above 0.001 mostly appeared in blood too. In simple terms, a model built on 13 V-J features told ophthalmopathy apart from stable hyperthyroidism.

A word on this clonotype: Its antigen is as yet unknown.

CDR1 and CDR2 (germline): MNHNS, SASEGT. Trimming removed 5 bases from V and 7 bases from J; junction bases left unmatched: 8. CDR3 length equals 15 residues. Researchers took RNA transcripts and amplified the TCR beta CDR3 regions from them. First-round RT-PCR targeting the TCR CDR3 was performed with the HTBI primer set. TCRdb re-analysed the multiplex PCR reads in MiXCR, keeping a single row per CDR3 protein. The sample consists of more than 500,000 distinct CDR3 sequences, 15% to 20% of them appearing once. Patients aged 18 to 65 with hyperthyroidism were newly diagnosed, with duration under 2 months.

The sequencing input was blood. The receptor was derived from a woman in her twenties or thirties with Graves' hyperthyroidism. The V gene is TRBV6-1, the J gene TRBJ1-6; 7 bases map to TRBD1. The CDR3 sequence: CASSFIDRENSPLHF. CDR3 sequence (DNA): TGTGCCAGCAGTTTCATAGACAGGGAAAATTCACCCCTCCACTTT.